This T cell receptor beta chain was identified in a study of cytomegalovirus exposure and HLA in healthy donors. Study-level information: In a later analysis, the 120 or so validation repertoires were reported to have used the same platform as the roughly 700 first-cohort repertoires.

Concerning this clone: The target antigen is unknown.

Study-level results: Cytomegalovirus status was reportedly diagnosed by the classifier with high sensitivity and specificity.

Assay: immunoSEQ multiplex PCR; the TCRdb copy retains only in-frame clones and omits some. Among some 100,000 clones listed, roughly 88% were seen once. The validation cohort, a group of 120 subjects, included the donors and was separate from the roughly 700-subject first cohort. Specimen: PBMCs. This clonotype was obtained from a man between 18 and 29 years old in good health and CMV-seronegative.

The CDR3 nucleotides are TGTGCCAGCAGCTTAGAATCGGGGGCCGGGGAGCTGTTTTTT. Amino acids: CASSLESGAGELFF. V usage is TRBV11-2 and J usage is TRBJ2-2; D might be TRBD2 (6 bases). With 0 bases removed from V and 6 bases from J, the gap between germline ends came to 8 bases. Germline CDR1 is SGHAT and CDR2 is FQNNGV. This CDR3 is built from 14 residues.